This T cell receptor (beta chain) originates from a study of long-term antiretroviral therapy in people with HIV. Study outcomes and limitations: Diversity went up after ART and still fell short of transplant donor controls.

As concerns this clone: Its antigen remains unidentified.

An immunoSEQ assay, version v3.0, was performed at survey level. Sequenced by immunoSEQ multiplex PCR; TCRdb stores in-frame clones only, minus some. Of fewer than 20,000 clones in the sample, approximately 94% were seen once. The CDR3 spans 12 residues. Per the germline V gene, CDR1 is SGDLS and CDR2 is YYNGEE. V was trimmed by 0 bases and J by 9 bases, leaving 7 bases between them. This chain joins TRBV9 and TRBJ2-1; TRBD2 might be the D (5 bases). The sequence was collected from a woman between 45 and 65 years old with HIV. The sequencing here drew on unsorted PBMCs, taken about 6 years after starting antiretroviral therapy. DNA of the CDR3: TGTGCCAGCAGCGTAGCGGGGTCTGAGCAGTTCTTC. This sequence encodes CASSVAGSEQFF.